The 32 T cell receptor beta chains given below trace back to one sample, sequenced in a study of CD4+ T cells in melanoma. Here immunoSEQ multiplex PCR was the method, and the copy in TCRdb shows in-frame clones only, minus some. The top ten hold 9% to 10% of the sample, which has roughly 21,000 clones, more than 70% seen once. Receptors were obtained from a human donor with melanoma.

The chain has TRBV9 and TRBJ2-2; D possibly uses TRBD1 or TRBD2 (6 bases each). CDR3 length equals 18 residues. The V gene lost 1 base and the J gene lost 3 bases, with 19 bases spanning the gap. CDR1 and CDR2 (germline): SGDLS, YYNGEE. The CDR3 region has the DNA TGTGCCAGCAGCGTAACGCCCTCCGGGGGCGGGCACACCGGGGAGCTGTTTTTT. This sequence encodes CASSVTPSGGGHTGELFF.

J is TRBJ2-7 and V is TRBV27, with D perhaps given as TRBD1 or TRBD2 (5 bases each). Trimming took 8 bases from V and 0 from J, leaving 17 bases between them. The CDR3 spans 15 residues. The germline gives CDR1 MNHEY, CDR2 SMNVEV (reference sequence). This CDR3 is CASLARDGLSYEQYF. For the CDR3, the DNA is TGTGCCAGCCTCGCCCGGGACGGCCTCTCCTACGAGCAGTACTTC.

The V call is TRBV2, the J call TRBJ1-2; 7 nucleotides agree with TRBD1. The CDR3 extends over 16 amino acids. V was clipped by 0 bases and J by 2 bases; unmatched bases: 6. CDR1 and CDR2 (germline): SNHLY, FYNNEI. For the CDR3, the DNA is TGTGCCAGCAGTGAAGCGCTTACAGGGGTAAACTATGGCTACACCTTC. This encodes CASSEALTGVNYGYTF.

CDR3: CASSFSYLSSYEQYF. The CDR3, as DNA: TGCGCCAGCAGCTTTTCGTACTTAAGCTCCTACGAGCAGTACTTC. The V and J genes are TRBV5-1 and TRBJ2-7; D is unclear. The V end was cut by 2 bases, the J end by 0 bases, with 12 bases between. From germline, CDR1 is SGHRS and CDR2 YFSETQ. This CDR3 comprises 15 residues.

The chain has TRBV5-6 and TRBJ2-4; D is possibly TRBD1 or TRBD2 (5 bases each). Germline values: CDR1 SGHDT, CDR2 YYEEEE. Trimming cost V 4 bases and J 0 bases, with 11 bases left between them. The CDR3 runs to 15 residues. In nucleotides, the CDR3 is TGTGCCAGCAGCCCGGGGCCGATAGCCAAAAACATTCAGTACTTC. It yields the protein CASSPGPIAKNIQYF.

The chain employs TRBV19 and TRBJ2-3; TRBD1 matches 9 bases. The germline gives CDR1 LNHDA, CDR2 SQIVND (reference sequence). The J segment lost 2 bases and the V segment lost 4 bases, leaving 7 bases of the junction unmatched. The CDR3 runs 16 residues. The CDR3 loop reads CASSNLRTGVTDTQYF. In DNA, the CDR3 is TGTGCCAGTAGTAATTTGAGGACAGGGGTCACAGATACGCAGTATTTT.

The genes are TRBV4-2 and TRBJ2-7; D not resolved. The CDR3 totals 12 residues. Germline loops: CDR1 LGHNA, CDR2 YNFKEQ. Trimming took off 3 bases at V and 0 bases at J, with 3 bases between the two ends. The CDR3 here is CASSHDSYEQYF. The CDR3 DNA sequence: TGTGCCAGCAGCCACGACTCCTACGAGCAGTACTTC.

V usage is TRBV6-1 and J usage is TRBJ2-7; D is ambiguous. V lost 3 bases to trimming and J lost 10 bases, with 13 bases between them. Germline loops: CDR1 MNHNS, CDR2 SASEGT. The CDR3 runs to 12 residues. The CDR3 reads CASSDPTDTQYF. CDR3 nucleotides: TGTGCCAGCAGTGATCCCACAGACACCCAGTACTTC.

This clone was recorded only once. This chain joins TRBV7-8 and TRBJ1-1, with D maybe TRBD1 (6 bases). This CDR3 spans 14 amino acids. Germline assignment: CDR1 SGHVS and CDR2 FQNEAQ. V lost 3 bases and J lost 7, with 15 bases in between. CDR3 sequence (DNA): TGTGCCAGCAGCTTTAGTTCGGGGGCGGGTGAAGCTTTCTTT. Amino acids: CASSFSSGAGEAFF.

This chain joins TRBV29-1 and TRBJ1-4; D possibly corresponds to TRBD1 (5 bases). Deletions cut 4 bases from V and 8 bases from J, with 14 bases between. The germline CDR1 and CDR2 sequences are SQVTM and ANQGSEA. CDR3 size: 13 residues. DNA of the CDR3: TGCAGCGTTGGGGGGATCCTAGCGGAAAAACTGTTTTTT. As protein: CSVGGILAEKLFF. Based on the CDR3 plus reference TRBV29-1 and TRBJ1-4, the full variable domain is SAVISQKPSRDICQRGTSLTIQCQVDSQVTMMFWYRQQPGQSLTLIATANQGSEATYESGFVIDKFPISRPNLTFSTLTVSNMSPEDSSIYLCSVGGILAEKLFFGSGTQLSVL.

CDR3 protein: CASSILAGYEQYF. The CDR3, as DNA: TGTGCCAGCAGTATCTTGGCGGGCTACGAGCAGTACTTC. The chain employs TRBV14 and TRBJ2-7, with D possibly matching TRBD2 (5 bases). The CDR3 covers 13 residues. V was clipped by 6 bases and J by 3 bases, with 12 bases between them. Germline CDR1 reads SGHDN; CDR2 reads FVKESK.

The J gene is TRBJ2-7, the V gene TRBV2, with 7 positions matching TRBD2. Germline assignment: CDR1 SNHLY and CDR2 FYNNEI. With 8 bases clipped from V and 5 bases from J, the junction kept 18 bases outside the gene matches. This CDR3 has 16 residues. CDR3 coding DNA: TGTGCCAGCGTCCCTTTCGGGGCGGGGGTATTACACGAGCAGTACTTC. It yields the protein CASVPFGAGVLHEQYF.

The V and J genes are TRBV5-5 and TRBJ1-5; no firm D call. V was cut by 0 bases and J by 0 bases, with 7 bases left in between. Germline values: CDR1 SGHKS, CDR2 YYEKEE (reference sequence). This CDR3 is built from 15 residues. The chain's CDR3 is CASSLDPSSNQPQHF. CDR3 bases: TGTGCCAGCAGCTTGGACCCGTCTAGCAATCAGCCCCAGCATTTT.

The chain links TRBV6-1 to TRBJ1-3; a possible D gene is TRBD1 (6 bases). The V gene lost 4 bases and the J gene lost 0 bases, with 16 bases spanning the gap. Germline CDR1 MNHNS, CDR2 SASEGT. This CDR3 has 17 residues. DNA for the CDR3: TGTGCCAGCAGTGTGACCAGGGGTCTCTACTCTGGAAACACCATATATTTT. Translation: CASSVTRGLYSGNTIYF.

This chain uses TRBV27 with TRBJ2-7, with D tentatively TRBD2 (5 bases). Germline V gives CDR1 MNHEY, CDR2 SMNVEV (reference sequence). This CDR3 is 11 amino acids long. Trimming pared 10 bases from V and 6 bases from J, leaving 13 bases between. The CDR3 is CANTSEGEQYF. The CDR3 DNA reads TGTGCCAACACGAGCGAGGGCGAGCAGTACTTC.

J is TRBJ1-3 and V is TRBV30; 9 bases are a match to TRBD1. V lost 4 bases, J lost 4 bases, and 5 bases stayed unmatched. Germline V gene lookup returns CDR1 GTSNPN and CDR2 SVGIG (reference sequence). This CDR3 comprises 14 residues. CDR3 residues: CAWNTGGEGNTIYF. The CDR3 DNA reads TGTGCCTGGAACACAGGGGGCGAGGGAAACACCATATATTTT.

The chain uses TRBV5-5 and TRBJ1-2; unclear D gene. Trimming stripped 1 base from V and 1 base from J, with 17 bases between. The V gene's germline CDR1 is SGHKS and CDR2 YYEKEE (reference sequence). The length of the CDR3 is 17 residues. The CDR3 protein is CASSLSYSPNGNYGYTF. The CDR3 nucleotides read TGTGCCAGCAGCTTGAGCTACAGCCCGAATGGTAACTATGGCTACACCTTC.

The chain links TRBV7-9 to TRBJ1-2; D might be TRBD1 (6 bases). The CDR3 has 16 amino acids. The germline CDR1 and CDR2 sequences are SEHNR and FQNEAQ (reference sequence). The germline V and J ends were trimmed by 5 bases and 8 bases, with 24 bases remaining between them. The CDR3 loop is CASSPRRTEDPAGYTF. The CDR3 DNA is TGTGCCAGCAGCCCCCGTCGGACAGAAGATCCCGCGGGCTACACCTTC.

The V gene is TRBV6-1, the J gene TRBJ2-5; 7 nucleotides line up with TRBD2. The DNA end is more similar to TRBJ2-7, so the J call may be wrong. The CDR3 is 12 amino acids. Looked up from germline, CDR1 is MNHNS and CDR2 is SASEGT. CDR3: CASRTSPYEQYF. The CDR3 region has the DNA TGTGCCAGCAGGACTAGCCCCTACGAGCAGTACTTC.

The V gene is TRBV29-1, the J gene TRBJ2-2; D call uncertain. The CDR3 has 12 amino acids. Trimming took 5 bases from V and 2 from J, leaving 6 bases between them. Germline V gene sequence: CDR1 SQVTM, CDR2 ANQGSEA. CDR3 sequence: CSVRQNTGELFF. CDR3 nucleotide sequence: TGCAGCGTTCGACAAAACACCGGGGAGCTGTTTTTT.

The gene calls are TRBV2 and TRBJ2-2, with D tentatively TRBD1 (5 bases). V was pared by 6 bases and J by 11 bases, with 16 bases between. Germline CDR1 SNHLY, CDR2 FYNNEI. CDR3 length: 13 amino acids. This CDR3 reads CASSRLGVGELFF. Written as DNA, the CDR3 is TGTGCCAGCAGCCGCCTAGGGGTAGGCGAGCTGTTTTTT.

The V call is TRBV5-1, the J call TRBJ2-6; no clear D gene. Germline-derived CDR1 and CDR2 are SGHRS and YFSETQ. With 7 bases removed from V and 0 bases from J, the gap between germline ends came to 8 bases. This CDR3 is 14 amino acids long. CDR3 sequence (DNA): TGCGCCAGCGCGGAGAGCTCTGGGGCCAACGTCCTGACTTTC. Translation gives CASAESSGANVLTF.

The chain couples TRBV5-1 to TRBJ2-5, with a possible D match to TRBD2 (7 bases). Germline V CDR1 and CDR2: SGHRS, YFSETQ. V was clipped by 0 bases and J by 5 bases, with 20 bases between them. The CDR3 covers 17 residues. The CDR3 DNA reads as TGCGCCAGCAGCTTGGGGACGGCGGGGGCCCTAAAGGAGACCCAGTACTTC. Protein product: CASSLGTAGALKETQYF.

This sequence joins TRBV29-1 and TRBJ2-5; 8 bases align to TRBD1. The junction had 16 bases not matched to a gene; V was cut back by 3 bases and J by 1 base. CDR1 and CDR2 from the germline V gene are SQVTM and ANQGSEA. The CDR3 totals 18 residues. In DNA form, the CDR3 reads TGCAGCGTTGAGGCAGGACAGGGCCTGACGAGGACCCAAGAGACCCAGTACTTC. Translating gives CSVEAGQGLTRTQETQYF.

By frequency in the sample, this clone is medium-sized. The rearrangement joins TRBV5-3 to TRBJ1-5; D is ambiguous. TRBV5-3 is known as an ORF, though its function is uncertain. Trimming removed 0 bases from V and 3 bases from J, with 7 bases in between. This CDR3 has 14 residues. CDR3 sequence reads: CARSLASPNQPQHF. The DNA of the CDR3 is TGTGCCAGAAGCTTGGCCAGCCCCAATCAGCCCCAGCATTTT.

In DNA, the CDR3 is TGCGCCAGCACAGCGACGGGCTACGAGCAGTACTTC. This gives the protein CASTATGYEQYF. The rearrangement uses TRBV5-1 and TRBJ2-7; D is unclear. The CDR3 totals 12 residues. The V gene lost 6 bases and the J gene lost 3 bases, with 10 bases spanning the gap. The V gene's germline CDR1 is SGHRS and CDR2 YFSETQ.

This clone was detected only a few times. The J gene is TRBJ1-2, the V gene TRBV6-5; 7 nucleotides line up with TRBD1. Germline CDR1 reads MNHEY; CDR2 reads SVGAGI. V was clipped by 5 bases and J by 2 bases; unmatched bases: 5. This CDR3 is 14 amino acids long. This CDR3 reads CASSKTGTNYGYTF. The DNA of the CDR3 is TGTGCCAGCAGTAAGACAGGGACCAACTATGGCTACACCTTC.

This chain links TRBV23-1 with TRBJ2-2; D not resolved. TRBV23-1 is an ORF for which the function is uncertain. V was trimmed by 5 bases and J by 2 bases, leaving 6 bases between them. The CDR3 has 13 amino acids. CDR3 sequence: CASSYRNTGELFF. CDR3 nucleotides: TGCGCCAGCAGTTACAGAAACACCGGGGAGCTGTTTTTT.

This chain links TRBV6-5 with TRBJ2-2, with unresolved D. This CDR3 comprises 11 residues. Per the germline V gene, CDR1 is MNHEY and CDR2 is SVGAGI. With 6 bases removed from V and 8 bases from J, the gap between germline ends came to 7 bases. CDR3 sequence: CASSPGGELFF. DNA of the CDR3: TGTGCCAGCAGCCCCGGAGGGGAGCTGTTTTTT.

The chain uses TRBV9 and TRBJ2-2; maybe TRBD2 (6 bases). The germline V gene has CDR1 SGDLS and CDR2 YYNGEE. V shed 4 bases and J shed 6 bases, with 7 bases lying between them. The CDR3 length is 12 residues. CDR3 DNA: TGTGCCAGCAGCTGGGGGGCCGGGGAGCTGTTTTTT. It specifies CASSWGAGELFF.

V gene TRBV5-6 combines with J gene TRBJ2-4; 11 bases fit TRBD1. This CDR3 region has 17 residues. Germline V gene sequence: CDR1 SGHDT, CDR2 YYEEEE. J lost 7 bases, V lost 1 base, and 10 bases had no gene match. Here the CDR3 DNA reads TGTGCCAGCAGCTTGTCCGGGACAGGGGGACGACATAACATTCAGTACTTC. It translates to CASSLSGTGGRHNIQYF. The full variable domain, rest sourced from reference TRBV5-6 and TRBJ2-4, is DAGVTQSPTHLIKTRGQQVTLRCSPKSGHDTVSWYQQALGQGPQFIFQYYEEEERQRGNFPDRFSGHQFPNYSSELNVNALLLGDSALYLCASSLSGTGGRHNIQYFGAGTRLSVL.

This clone was observed once. V usage is TRBV9 and J usage is TRBJ1-4; 8 bases are shared with TRBD1. Germline assignment: CDR1 SGDLS and CDR2 YYNGEE. This CDR3 is built from 15 residues. V dropped 6 bases and J dropped 7; count of bases not matched to a gene: 11. The chain's CDR3 is CASNRGTGGVEKLFF. CDR3 in DNA: TGTGCCAGCAACCGAGGTACAGGGGGTGTTGAAAAACTGTTTTTT.